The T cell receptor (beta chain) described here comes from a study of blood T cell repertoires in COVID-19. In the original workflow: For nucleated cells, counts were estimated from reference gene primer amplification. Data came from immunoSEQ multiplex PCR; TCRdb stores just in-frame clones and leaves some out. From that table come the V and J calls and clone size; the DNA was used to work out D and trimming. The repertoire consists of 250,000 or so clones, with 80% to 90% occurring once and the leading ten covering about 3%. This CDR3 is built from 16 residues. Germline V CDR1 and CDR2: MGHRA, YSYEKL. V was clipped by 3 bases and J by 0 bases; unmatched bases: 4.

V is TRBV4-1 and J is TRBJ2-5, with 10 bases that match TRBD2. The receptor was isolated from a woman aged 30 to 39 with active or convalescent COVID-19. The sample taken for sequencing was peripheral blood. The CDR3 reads CASSQASGGDQETQYF. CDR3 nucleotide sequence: TGCGCCAGCAGCCAGGCTAGCGGGGGAGACCAAGAGACCCAGTACTTC.